What follows is one T cell receptor (beta chain) and its context. These data come from a study of blood T cell repertoires in COVID-19. Libraries were prepared by immunoSEQ multiplex PCR; TCRdb keeps only in-frame clonotypes and omits some of them. In the table there are fewer than 110,000 clones, nearly 90% of which are singletons. There are 15 residues in the CDR3. V was clipped by 1 base and J by 8 bases; unmatched bases: 7. The germline V gene has CDR1 SGHNT and CDR2 YENEEA. Sequencing was carried out using peripheral blood. This clonotype originated in a man in his fifties in a cohort sampled during active COVID-19. This chain links TRBV11-3 with TRBJ2-1; 8 bases fit TRBD1. Here the CDR3 reads CASSLGDRYKDEQFF. CDR3 DNA: TGTGCCAGCAGCTTAGGGGACAGGTATAAGGATGAGCAGTTCTTC.